Shown below are 27 T cell receptor beta chains from a single sample sequenced in a study of T cells after yellow fever vaccination. TCRdb itself ran the 5' RACE reads through MiXCR, one entry per CDR3 protein. The sample has some 350,000 distinct CDR3 sequences, 9.5% to 13% seen once; the top ten hold 15% to 20%. The material was PBMCs, obtained on the day of the first yellow fever vaccination. The receptors derive from a man aged 18 to 29 who received the YFV17D yellow fever vaccine.

CDR3 loop: CAWVYRDRDLFGYTF. The CDR3 nucleotides are TGTGCCTGGGTTTACCGGGACAGGGATCTATTCGGCTACACCTTC. The chain joins TRBV30 to TRBJ1-2; 9 nucleotides align to TRBD1. The CDR3 runs to 15 residues. Trimming removed 5 bases from V and 8 bases from J; junction bases left unmatched: 15. Germline CDR1 is GTSNPN and CDR2 is SVGIG (reference sequence).

A few counts support this clonotype. The CDR3 spells CASSPRAASPLHF. CDR3 in DNA: TGCGCCAGCAGCCCCAGGGCGGCTTCACCCCTCCACTTT. The chain combines TRBV5-1 with TRBJ1-6; D is possibly TRBD1 (5 bases). There are 13 residues in the CDR3. The V end was cut by 4 bases, the J end by 9 bases, with 11 bases between. Looked up from germline, CDR1 is SGHRS and CDR2 is YFSETQ.

This clonotype has just a few counts. The CDR3 loop reads CASSLRLAGHNEQFF. The CDR3 DNA follows: TGCGCCAGCAGCTTGCGACTAGCGGGGCACAATGAGCAGTTCTTC. The genes are TRBV5-1 and TRBJ2-1; 11 bases agree with TRBD2. Trimming took 1 base from V and 5 from J; bases not matched to a gene: 2. The CDR3 totals 15 residues. The germline V gene has CDR1 SGHRS and CDR2 YFSETQ.

The V and J genes are TRBV10-3 and TRBJ1-6, with D uncertain. CDR3 length: 13 residues. V was clipped by 7 bases and J by 7 bases, with 11 bases between them. From germline, CDR1 is ENHRY and CDR2 SYGVKD. The CDR3, as DNA: TGTGCCATCACCGCCGTACAAAATTCACCCCTCCACTTT. Amino acid sequence: CAITAVQNSPLHF.

J is TRBJ1-2 and V is TRBV28; D unclear. Germline lookup yields CDR1 MDHEN and CDR2 SYDVKM. V lost 6 bases and J 6 bases, leaving 17 bases between the germline ends. This CDR3 comprises 14 residues. As DNA, the CDR3 is TGTGCCAGCAGCGTAGCAGTGGCTTTAGATGGCTACACCTTC. Protein sequence: CASSVAVALDGYTF.

The table lists this clonotype with a few counts. DNA for the CDR3: TGTGCCAGCAGCCAAGAAGGACAGGGGAGCTACACCTTC. Amino acids: CASSQEGQGSYTF. The chain joins TRBV3-1 to TRBJ1-2; TRBD1 aligns across 9 bases. Trimming removed 0 bases from V and 9 bases from J; junction bases left unmatched: 2. Germline lookup yields CDR1 LGHDT and CDR2 YNNKEL (reference sequence). The CDR3 has 13 residues.

The rearrangement links TRBV6-5 to TRBJ1-2; no firm D call. The CDR3 is made up of 12 amino acids. Trimming took 2 bases from V and 6 from J, leaving 7 bases between them. The germline CDR1 and CDR2 sequences are MNHEY and SVGAGI. The CDR3 DNA sequence: TGTGCCAGCAGTTACGGGCAGGATGGCTACACCTTC. Translated: CASSYGQDGYTF.

This clonotype was counted once. The chain links TRBV11-1 to TRBJ2-1; 8 nucleotides line up with TRBD1. Germline CDR1 reads SGHAT; CDR2 reads FQDESV (reference sequence). The CDR3 sequence is 15 residues long. J gave up 0 bases and V 5 bases, and 3 bases lay outside the gene matches. The CDR3 protein is CASSPTGDSYNEQFF. The CDR3 nucleotides are TGTGCCAGCAGCCCGACAGGGGACTCCTACAATGAGCAGTTCTTC.

This clonotype was counted only a few times. The chain is built from TRBV15 and TRBJ2-5; TRBD1 matches at 7 bases. CDR1 LNHNV and CDR2 YYDKDF come from the germline V gene (reference sequence). Germline trimming cut 3 bases from V and 5 bases from J; bases unmatched to any gene: 6. The CDR3 contains 14 residues. The CDR3 region has the DNA TGTGCCACCAGCAGGACAGGGAGAAGGGAGACCCAGTACTTC. It translates to CATSRTGRRETQYF.

The V call is TRBV7-8, the J call TRBJ1-3; TRBD1 is a possible D gene (6 bases). Trimming pared 5 bases from V and 3 bases from J, leaving 23 bases between. Per germline, CDR1 SGHVS and CDR2 FQNEAQ. The CDR3 totals 18 residues. The DNA for the CDR3 is TGTGCCAGCAGCCTAATCCAGGGAGGGGGTATAAGTGGAAACACCATATATTTT. Encoded protein: CASSLIQGGGISGNTIYF.

This clonotype has just a few counts. This chain links TRBV11-2 with TRBJ2-7, with 8 bases matching TRBD2. CDR1 SGHAT and CDR2 FQNNGV come from the germline V gene. There are 15 residues in the CDR3. V lost 6 bases to trimming and J lost 7 bases; unmatched junction nucleotides: 14. CDR3 residues: CASSFSGTSNGEQYF. The CDR3 DNA sequence: TGTGCCAGCAGTTTCTCCGGGACTAGTAATGGAGAGCAGTACTTC.

This chain joins TRBV5-6 and TRBJ2-1; D perhaps matches TRBD1 (6 bases). Germline assignment: CDR1 SGHDT and CDR2 YYEEEE. With 2 bases removed from V and 10 bases from J, the gap between germline ends came to 10 bases. The CDR3 is made up of 12 amino acids. The CDR3 bases are TGTGCCAGCAGCTTACAGGGTCGGGAGCAGTTCTTC. This encodes CASSLQGREQFF. Full variable domain (missing parts from reference TRBV5-6 and TRBJ2-1): DAGVTQSPTHLIKTRGQQVTLRCSPKSGHDTVSWYQQALGQGPQFIFQYYEEEERQRGNFPDRFSGHQFPNYSSELNVNALLLGDSALYLCASSLQGREQFFGPGTRLTVL.

This clonotype was seen more than once but under ten times. The chain links TRBV4-2 to TRBJ2-5; the match to TRBD2 covers 9 bases. J lost 0 bases, V lost 6 bases, and 11 bases had no gene match. Germline lookup yields CDR1 LGHNA and CDR2 YNFKEQ. The CDR3 spans 17 residues. CDR3 coding DNA: TGTGCCAGCAGTCCCGCCCCGCTAGCGGGGAACCAAGAGACCCAGTACTTC. It is translated as CASSPAPLAGNQETQYF.

This clonotype was counted a few times. This sequence joins TRBV6-5 and TRBJ2-2, with TRBD1 identical over 7 bases. Trimming removed 2 bases from V and 4 bases from J; junction bases left unmatched: 10. CDR3 length: 17 amino acids. Germline lookup yields CDR1 MNHEY and CDR2 SVGAGI. The CDR3 is CASSYTGTASFTGELFF. Written as DNA, the CDR3 is TGTGCCAGCAGTTACACCGGGACAGCCAGCTTCACCGGGGAGCTGTTTTTT.

This clonotype showed up just a few times. The chain uses TRBV3-1 and TRBJ1-2; D unresolved. Germline assignment: CDR1 LGHDT and CDR2 YNNKEL (reference sequence). The CDR3 totals 13 residues. V gave up 3 bases and J gave up 8 bases, with 13 bases separating them. This chain's CDR3 is CASSHSSLGGYTF. The CDR3 DNA follows: TGTGCCAGCAGCCACAGCAGCTTGGGCGGCTACACCTTC.

Ten or more counts support this clonotype. The chain combines TRBV12-3 or TRBV12-4 with TRBJ1-1; D is unclear. The CDR3 spans 13 residues. Trimming pared 6 bases from V and 4 bases from J, leaving 12 bases between. CDR3 coding DNA: TGTGCCAGCAGGAGGACCCGGAGCACTGAAGCTTTCTTT. It specifies CASRRTRSTEAFF.

This clonotype has a count of ten or more. V is TRBV6-5 and J is TRBJ1-5, with D maybe TRBD1 (5 bases). The ends were cut back, 4 bases at V and 2 bases at J, with 12 bases in the middle. Per germline, CDR1 MNHEY and CDR2 SVGAGI. The CDR3 is made up of 15 amino acids. CDR3 in DNA: TGTGCCAGCAGTTTCCCCAGGGAGGGCAATCAGCCCCAGCATTTT. Translated: CASSFPREGNQPQHF.

In this sample, this clonotype turned up a few times. The rearrangement uses TRBV7-2 and TRBJ2-7; TRBD1 matches at 9 bases. The CDR3 contains 14 residues. V was pared by 5 bases and J by 7 bases, with 9 bases of the junction left unmatched. CDR1 is SGHTA, CDR2 FQGNSA, per germline. The CDR3 DNA reads as TGTGCCAGCAGCCCGACCGGACAGGGGCGGGAGCAGTACTTC. The encoded protein is CASSPTGQGREQYF.

This clonotype has only a few counts. This chain links TRBV13 with TRBJ1-6; 9 bases match TRBD1. The CDR3 runs to 14 residues. Trimming took 4 bases from V and 10 from J; bases not matched to a gene: 5. Per the germline V gene, CDR1 is PRHDT and CDR2 is FYEKMQ (reference sequence). The CDR3 reads CASSSGTGYSPLHF. The CDR3 DNA sequence: TGTGCCAGCAGCTCCGGGACAGGGTACTCACCCCTCCACTTT.

This clonotype came up many times. V is TRBV7-2 and J is TRBJ1-4; D is unresolved. Germline CDR1 SGHTA, CDR2 FQGNSA. V was trimmed by 5 bases and J by 0 bases, leaving 4 bases between them. The CDR3 has 13 residues. CDR3 DNA sequence: TGTGCCAGCAGCAGGGCAACTAATGAAAAACTGTTTTTT. This codes for CASSRATNEKLFF. The variable domain in full, with the rest retrieved from reference TRBV7-2 and TRBJ1-4, is GAGVSQSPSNKVTEKGKDVELRCDPISGHTALYWYRQSLGQGLEFLIYFQGNSAPDKSGLPSDRFSAERTGGSVSTLTIQRTQQEDSAVYLCASSRATNEKLFFGSGTQLSVL.

This clonotype has a handful of counts. The rearrangement joins TRBV5-1 to TRBJ2-5, with D maybe TRBD2 (6 bases). The CDR3 has 15 residues. The germline V and J ends were trimmed by 0 bases and 3 bases, with 12 bases remaining between them. The germline CDR1 and CDR2 sequences are SGHRS and YFSETQ. CDR3 sequence: CASSLASGAEETQYF. The CDR3 DNA follows: TGCGCCAGCAGCTTGGCCTCGGGAGCGGAAGAGACCCAGTACTTC.

In this sample, this clonotype turned up a few times. CDR3 amino acids: CASSLKDRASLSSGYTF. CDR3 coding DNA: TGTGCCAGCAGCCTAAAGGACAGGGCGTCTTTATCATCTGGCTACACCTTC. V and J are TRBV13 and TRBJ1-2, with 8 bases aligning to TRBD1. Looked up from germline, CDR1 is PRHDT and CDR2 is FYEKMQ (reference sequence). The CDR3 runs to 17 residues. The ends lost 5 bases at V and 7 bases at J; junction bases unmatched: 18.

This chain links TRBV6-5 with TRBJ2-6; the D is unclear. Per the germline V gene, CDR1 is MNHEY and CDR2 is SVGAGI. This CDR3 contains 15 residues. With 0 bases removed from V and 2 bases from J, the gap between germline ends came to 5 bases. The CDR3 region is CASSYSWAGANVLTF. The CDR3 coding sequence is TGTGCCAGCAGTTACTCATGGGCTGGGGCCAACGTCCTGACTTTC.

At least ten counts were recorded for this clonotype. V is TRBV5-1 and J is TRBJ1-6; D is unclear. Germline values: CDR1 SGHRS, CDR2 YFSETQ. V lost 3 bases, J lost 7 bases, and 11 bases lay in between. The CDR3 has 14 amino acids. CDR3 sequence reads: CASSSGMPNSPLHF. DNA of the CDR3: TGCGCCAGCAGCTCGGGAATGCCCAATTCACCCCTCCACTTT.

This clonotype was picked up a small number of times. The CDR3 bases are TGCAGTACCCAGAGGGGGGCTCACACAGATACGCAGTATTTT. Translated, it gives CSTQRGAHTDTQYF. The chain couples TRBV20-1 to TRBJ2-3; either TRBD1 or TRBD2 may supply D (6 bases each). The CDR3 loop spans 14 amino acids. CDR1 is DFQATT and CDR2 is SNEGSKA in the germline V gene (reference sequence). The germline V and J ends were trimmed by 8 bases and 2 bases, with 17 bases remaining between them.

This clonotype showed up just a few times. The CDR3 is CASSSTGQGNSPLHF. The CDR3 nucleotides read TGTGCCAGCAGCTCTACCGGACAGGGTAATTCACCCCTCCACTTT. The rearrangement links TRBV7-9 to TRBJ1-6; TRBD1 agrees at 8 bases. Trimming removed 4 bases from V and 6 bases from J; junction bases left unmatched: 5. Germline values: CDR1 SEHNR, CDR2 FQNEAQ (reference sequence). The CDR3 has 15 residues.

The chain couples TRBV20-1 to TRBJ2-1, with D perhaps matching TRBD1 (6 bases). CDR1 and CDR2 (germline): DFQATT, SNEGSKA (reference sequence). The CDR3 runs 11 residues. The V end was cut by 6 bases, the J end by 8 bases, with 11 bases between. The CDR3 loop is CSATQGHEQFF. The CDR3 region has the DNA TGCAGTGCCACCCAGGGGCATGAGCAGTTCTTC.